These 5 T cell receptor beta chains were all obtained from the same sample, sequenced in a study of T cell responses to AZD1222 COVID-19 vaccine. Libraries were prepared by immunoSEQ multiplex PCR; TCRdb keeps only in-frame clonotypes and omits some of them. The data contain some 110,000 clones, approximately 87% of them singletons. This specimen was peripheral blood, taken on day 0 of AZD1222 vaccination. The origin of the receptors is an adult in good health.

The gene calls are TRBV4-1 and TRBJ1-2, with TRBD1 matching 7 bases. J gave up 4 bases and V 0 bases, and 8 bases lay outside the gene matches. The CDR3 sequence is 16 residues long. CDR1 and CDR2 (germline): MGHRA, YSYEKL. CDR3 sequence reads: CASSQDRVQGSYGYTF. CDR3 sequence (DNA): TGCGCCAGCAGCCAAGATAGAGTACAGGGGAGCTATGGCTACACCTTC.

This clone was seen just once. The CDR3 bases are TGTGCCAGCTCACCACGCCTGCCCGCGAACACCGGGGAGCTGTTTTTT. It specifies CASSPRLPANTGELFF. The V gene is TRBV18, the J gene TRBJ2-2; D remains unclear. Germline V gene data show CDR1 as KGHSH and CDR2 as LQKENI. Trimming pared 1 base from V and 0 bases from J, leaving 9 bases between. The CDR3 is 16 amino acids. Filled out from reference TRBV18 and TRBJ2-2, the complete variable domain reads NAGVMQNPRHLVRRRGQEARLRCSPMKGHSHVYWYRQLPEEGLKFMVYLQKENIIDESGMPKERFSAEFPKEGPSILRIQQVVRGDSAAYFCASSPRLPANTGELFFGEGSRLTVL.

This chain links TRBV6-5 with TRBJ2-7, with 10 bases lining up with TRBD2. Germline CDR1 is MNHEY and CDR2 is SVGAGI. V was clipped by 6 bases and J by 4 bases; unmatched bases: 3. The CDR3 spans 13 residues. As DNA, the CDR3 is TGTGCCAGCAGGACTAGCGGGTTGTACGAGCAGTACTTC. Its protein product is CASRTSGLYEQYF.

The chain joins TRBV18 to TRBJ2-7, with 8 positions matching TRBD1. The trim removed 4 bases at V and 2 bases at J, leaving 10 bases unmatched. Germline values: CDR1 KGHSH, CDR2 LQKENI. CDR3 length: 16 amino acids. CDR3 DNA: TGTGCCAGCTCACGGACGGGGACAGGAAGGACCTACGAGCAGTACTTC. It codes for CASSRTGTGRTYEQYF.

The V and J genes are TRBV13 and TRBJ2-1; D not certain. Looked up from germline, CDR1 is PRHDT and CDR2 is FYEKMQ (reference sequence). V lost 1 base to trimming and J lost 5 bases, with 18 bases between them. The CDR3 extends over 17 amino acids. CDR3 in amino acids: CASSLAVWRQENNEQFF. For the CDR3, the DNA is TGTGCCAGCAGCTTAGCGGTCTGGCGGCAAGAAAACAATGAGCAGTTCTTC.